The 29 T cell receptor beta chains below come from one sample, sequenced in a study of blood T cell repertoires in COVID-19. Clones were read by immunoSEQ multiplex PCR, and TCRdb kept only the in-frame ones, dropping some. The data show about 120,000 clones, with over 65% seen just once and approximately 5% held by the top ten. Source material: peripheral blood. Receptors were obtained from a woman between 65 and 79 years old with acute or convalescent COVID-19.

The chain is built from TRBV9 and TRBJ2-5, with 9 bases that match TRBD2. J lost 5 bases, V lost 4 bases, and 12 bases had no gene match. The CDR3 consists of 16 residues. Germline V gene lookup returns CDR1 SGDLS and CDR2 YYNGEE. The DNA for the CDR3 is TGTGCCAGCAGCCCAGGAGGCGGGGGGGTCCGGGAGACCCAGTACTTC. It is translated as CASSPGGGGVRETQYF. Together with reference TRBV9 and TRBJ2-5, the CDR3 gives the full variable domain: DSGVTQTPKHLITATGQRVTLRCSPRSGDLSVYWYQQSLDQGLQFLIQYYNGEERAKGNILERFSAQQFPDLHSELNLSSLELGDSALYFCASSPGGGGVRETQYFGPGTRLLVL.

This clone occurred once. J is TRBJ2-7 and V is TRBV7-3, with TRBD2 identical over 10 bases. Germline CDR1 and CDR2: SGHTA and FQGTGA. V lost 4 bases to trimming and J lost 2 bases; unmatched junction nucleotides: 5. This CDR3 has 15 residues. CDR3 region: CASSSSGGRAYEQYF. CDR3 DNA sequence: TGTGCCAGCAGCTCTAGCGGGGGTAGAGCCTACGAGCAGTACTTC. Variable domain in full (rest from reference TRBV7-3 and TRBJ2-7): GAGVSQTPSNKVTEKGKYVELRCDPISGHTALYWYRQSLGQGPEFLIYFQGTGAADDSGLPNDRFFAVRPEGSVSTLKIQRTERGDSAVYLCASSSSGGRAYEQYFGPGTRLTVT.

The chain links TRBV5-1 to TRBJ1-5, with a tentative D call TRBD1 (5 bases). Germline CDR1 is SGHRS and CDR2 is YFSETQ. With 4 bases removed from V and 7 bases from J, the gap between germline ends came to 15 bases. The CDR3 is made up of 14 amino acids. The CDR3 DNA is TGCGCCAGCAGCCCGGACGGGGGAGGGCAGCCCCAGCATTTT. Its translation: CASSPDGGGQPQHF.

The V gene is TRBV6-5, the J gene TRBJ1-4, with TRBD1 matching over 7 bases. The ends lost 7 bases at V and 7 bases at J; junction bases unmatched: 9. CDR1 and CDR2 (germline): MNHEY, SVGAGI. The CDR3 extends over 14 amino acids. The DNA of the CDR3 is TGTGCCAGCACGAGAGGGGGCACTTCTGAAAAACTGTTTTTT. This gives the protein CASTRGGTSEKLFF.

This chain connects TRBV19 to TRBJ2-2; 7 nucleotides agree with TRBD2. V shed 7 bases and J 15 bases; nucleotides not matched to a gene: 11. The CDR3 extends over 12 amino acids. Germline CDR1 LNHDA, CDR2 SQIVND (reference sequence). In DNA, the CDR3 is TGTGCCAGTACTCCAACGGGGGGAAGGATGTTTTTT. Protein sequence: CASTPTGGRMFF.

The chain combines TRBV7-8 with TRBJ1-2, with a tentative D call TRBD1 (6 bases). Trimming cost V 2 bases and J 3 bases, with 10 bases left between them. CDR1 SGHVS and CDR2 FQNEAQ come from the germline V gene. There are 14 residues in the CDR3. The CDR3 is CASSLSGTYYGYTF. The CDR3 nucleotides read TGTGCCAGCAGCTTAAGCGGGACATACTATGGCTACACCTTC.

The rearrangement uses TRBV27 and TRBJ1-2, with a tentative D call TRBD1 (5 bases). V gave up 5 bases and J gave up 0 bases, with 10 bases separating them. This CDR3 contains 14 residues. Germline assignment: CDR1 MNHEY and CDR2 SMNVEV (reference sequence). In DNA, the CDR3 is TGTGCCAGCAGTCCAGACAGCACTAACTATGGCTACACCTTC. Protein product: CASSPDSTNYGYTF.

This chain links TRBV18 with TRBJ1-5; a weak D match, TRBD1 (6 bases). CDR1 and CDR2 (germline): KGHSH, LQKENI. V was clipped by 2 bases and J by 4 bases, with 9 bases between them. This CDR3 is built from 14 residues. DNA of the CDR3: TGTGCCAGCTCACCAAGTAGGGGGAATCAGCCCCAGCATTTT. Its protein product is CASSPSRGNQPQHF.

The chain is built from TRBV25-1 and TRBJ2-1; 8 nucleotides agree with TRBD2. V shed 7 bases, J shed 4 bases, and the junction held 12 bases outside the gene matches. The CDR3 is 16 amino acids. The germline CDR1 and CDR2 sequences are MGHDK and SYGVNS. The CDR3: CASKSTGTSHYNEQFF. CDR3 sequence (DNA): TGTGCCAGCAAATCAACCGGGACTAGTCATTACAATGAGCAGTTCTTC.

This clone was counted only a few times. The J gene is TRBJ1-3, the V gene TRBV4-2; no clear D gene. Trimming left V 1 base short and J 3 bases short, with 13 bases between. CDR1 and CDR2 (germline): LGHNA, YNFKEQ. CDR3 length equals 16 residues. CDR3 amino acids: CASSQVGLHLGNTIYF. The CDR3 nucleotides read TGTGCCAGCAGCCAAGTTGGGCTGCACCTTGGAAACACCATATATTTT.

The gene calls are TRBV5-1 and TRBJ2-3; the D gene is possibly TRBD2 (5 bases). Germline CDR1 reads SGHRS; CDR2 reads YFSETQ. This CDR3 region has 16 residues. Trimming pared 1 base from V and 4 bases from J, leaving 16 bases between. The DNA of the CDR3 is TGCGCCAGCAGCTTGCTGAGCGGCGGTTTCTCAGATACGCAGTATTTT. Protein product: CASSLLSGGFSDTQYF.

This rearrangement joins TRBV7-9 to TRBJ1-1, with a weak D call TRBD1 (6 bases). This CDR3 is built from 15 residues. Germline assignment: CDR1 SEHNR and CDR2 FQNEAQ (reference sequence). V lost 5 bases and J 1 base, leaving 14 bases between the germline ends. CDR3 sequence (DNA): TGTGCCAGCAGCATACCGACAGGACAGAACACTGAAGCTTTCTTT. Translated: CASSIPTGQNTEAFF.

The chain is built from TRBV30 and TRBJ1-2; 7 bases fit TRBD1. This CDR3 spans 16 amino acids. Germline loops: CDR1 GTSNPN, CDR2 SVGIG (reference sequence). The junction had 9 bases not matched to a gene; V was cut back by 2 bases and J by 0 bases. The CDR3 reads CAWSRQGNPANYGYTF. The DNA of the CDR3 is TGTGCCTGGAGTCGACAGGGAAACCCTGCTAACTATGGCTACACCTTC. The variable domain in full, completed from reference TRBV30 and TRBJ1-2, reads SQTIHQWPATLVQPVGSPLSLECTVEGTSNPNLYWYRQAAGRGLQLLFYSVGIGQISSEVPQNLSASRPQDRQFILSSKKLLLSDSGFYLCAWSRQGNPANYGYTFGSGTRLTVV.

This clone came up once. The chain uses TRBV6-2 or TRBV6-3 and TRBJ1-1, with 8 bases that match TRBD1. The junction had 12 bases not matched to a gene; V was cut back by 5 bases and J by 4 bases. CDR1 is MNHEY, CDR2 SVGEGT, per germline. The CDR3 contains 16 residues. The CDR3 loop is CASSNGQGRGGTEAFF. CDR3 in DNA: TGTGCCAGCAGTAACGGACAGGGAAGAGGGGGCACTGAAGCTTTCTTT.

In its sample, this clone was seen a few times. The chain recombines TRBV4-3 with TRBJ1-3; D is undetermined. This CDR3 comprises 17 residues. V dropped 0 bases and J dropped 0 bases, with 12 bases sitting between them. CDR1 is LGHNA, CDR2 YSLEER, per germline. The CDR3 loop is CASSQDRLEFSGNTIYF. DNA of the CDR3: TGCGCCAGCAGCCAAGATCGGCTGGAGTTCTCTGGAAACACCATATATTTT.

The J gene is TRBJ1-2, the V gene TRBV29-1, with D maybe TRBD1 (6 bases). The CDR3 spans 12 residues. Looked up from germline, CDR1 is SQVTM and CDR2 is ANQGSEA. V lost 5 bases and J lost 6, with 13 bases in between. Written as DNA, the CDR3 is TGCAGCGTTACGCTTTCAGGGGATGGCTACACCTTC. Translating gives CSVTLSGDGYTF.

For the CDR3, the DNA is TGTGCCACCAGCAGAGGGGGCGGGGTCCACGAGCAGTACTTC. This encodes CATSRGGGVHEQYF. This chain joins TRBV15 and TRBJ2-7; TRBD2 might be the D (6 bases). The CDR3 consists of 14 residues. In germline, CDR1 is LNHNV, CDR2 YYDKDF (reference sequence). V gave up 1 base and J gave up 5 bases, with 12 bases separating them.

J is TRBJ2-5 and V is TRBV5-5, with 8 bases matching TRBD1. Germline V gene sequence: CDR1 SGHKS, CDR2 YYEKEE (reference sequence). V was pared by 4 bases and J by 2 bases, with 1 base of the junction left unmatched. This CDR3 region has 13 residues. The chain's CDR3 is CASSRDRQETQYF. In DNA form, the CDR3 reads TGTGCCAGCAGCCGGGACAGGCAAGAGACCCAGTACTTC.

The rearrangement uses TRBV5-4 and TRBJ2-3; possible D gene TRBD2, 6 bases. V was trimmed by 2 bases and J by 2 bases, leaving 15 bases between them. The CDR3 is 16 residues long. CDR1 and CDR2 (germline): SGHNT, YYREEE (reference sequence). DNA for the CDR3: TGTGCCAGCAGCTTACCAACTAGCAATCCCACAGATACGCAGTATTTT. It yields the protein CASSLPTSNPTDTQYF.

The chain carries TRBV10-3 and TRBJ2-1, with 8 nucleotides matching TRBD1. This CDR3 contains 15 residues. After removal of 2 bases from V and 2 bases from J, the junction contained 2 bases not matched to a gene. Germline CDR1 is ENHRY and CDR2 is SYGVKD. The CDR3 nucleotides read TGTGCCATCAGTGAGGGGGGACAGGCCTACAATGAGCAGTTCTTC. Translation gives CAISEGGQAYNEQFF.

The chain recombines TRBV9 with TRBJ2-7; 11 bases are shared with TRBD2. V was pared by 0 bases and J by 4 bases, with 3 bases of the junction left unmatched. The V gene's germline CDR1 is SGDLS and CDR2 YYNGEE. The CDR3 covers 15 residues. DNA for the CDR3: TGTGCCAGCAGCGTAGAAGGGACTAGCGGATACGAGCAGTACTTC. It is translated as CASSVEGTSGYEQYF.

This chain joins TRBV5-6 and TRBJ1-4; 11 nucleotides agree with TRBD1. The germline CDR1 and CDR2 sequences are SGHDT and YYEEEE. The CDR3 sequence is 14 residues long. V trimming: 4 bases; J trimming: 13 bases; junction bases outside the gene matches: 9. Here the CDR3 DNA reads TGTGCCAGCAGCCGGCGGGACAGGGGGGCGGTACTGTTTTTT. Its protein is CASSRRDRGAVLFF.

DNA of the CDR3: TGTGCCAGTAGTAACCGACAGGGAGGCACCGGGGAGCTGTTTTTT. Residues: CASSNRQGGTGELFF. V gene TRBV19 combines with J gene TRBJ2-2, with a tentative D call TRBD1 (7 bases). Germline lookup yields CDR1 LNHDA and CDR2 SQIVND (reference sequence). This CDR3 contains 15 residues. V was cut by 4 bases and J by 4 bases, with 13 bases left in between.

The chain combines TRBV7-2 with TRBJ2-7; TRBD2 aligns across 7 bases. Germline V CDR1 and CDR2: SGHTA, FQGNSA. V dropped 5 bases and J dropped 2; count of bases not matched to a gene: 6. This CDR3 has 14 residues. CDR3 loop: CASSIVGGTYEQYF. The CDR3 DNA reads as TGTGCCAGCAGCATTGTGGGGGGGACCTACGAGCAGTACTTC.

The genes are TRBV5-8 and TRBJ1-2, with 9 positions matching TRBD1. CDR3 length: 12 amino acids. The germline gives CDR1 SGHTS, CDR2 YDEGEE. The J segment lost 7 bases and the V segment lost 9 bases, leaving 7 bases of the junction unmatched. The CDR3 DNA sequence: TGTGCCAACTTAAAACAGGGGGCTGGCTACACCTTC. Amino acid sequence: CANLKQGAGYTF.

J is TRBJ1-5 and V is TRBV7-6; tentative D call: TRBD1 (5 bases). This CDR3 contains 15 residues. V lost 2 bases, J lost 7 bases, and 15 bases lay in between. Germline V gives CDR1 SGHVS, CDR2 FNYEAQ. The CDR3 coding sequence is TGTGCCAGCAGCTTAAATCGGGCGGGGGGACAGCCCCAGCATTTT. It specifies CASSLNRAGGQPQHF.

J is TRBJ1-6 and V is TRBV7-6; no reliable D call. The CDR3 runs to 16 residues. Germline V gene data show CDR1 as SGHVS and CDR2 as FNYEAQ. With 5 bases removed from V and 2 bases from J, the gap between germline ends came to 13 bases. The CDR3 nucleotides are TGTGCCAGCAGCCCGGTCACGGGGACCTATAATTCACCCCTCCACTTT. Translation gives CASSPVTGTYNSPLHF.

This clone was recorded only once. The chain carries TRBV4-1 and TRBJ2-7, with D tentatively TRBD1 (5 bases). Germline loops: CDR1 MGHRA, CDR2 YSYEKL. Deletions cut 0 bases from V and 3 bases from J, with 15 bases between. This CDR3 comprises 16 residues. The CDR3 spells CASSQEIGERYYEQYF. In DNA form, the CDR3 reads TGCGCCAGCAGCCAAGAAATAGGGGAACGGTACTACGAGCAGTACTTC.

The chain joins TRBV19 to TRBJ1-4; weak D call: TRBD1 (5 bases). Between the trimmed V and J ends, which lost 3 bases and 2 bases, there was a span of 10 bases. The germline V gene encodes CDR1 LNHDA and CDR2 SQIVND (reference sequence). CDR3 size: 15 residues. The CDR3 DNA reads TGTGCCAGTAGTATGGCGACAGCGACTAATGAAAAACTGTTTTTT. Protein product: CASSMATATNEKLFF.